This entry lists 18 T cell receptor beta chains sequenced from one sample in a study of cytomegalovirus exposure and HLA in healthy donors. PCR amplification relied on 60 Vbeta primers (plus 13 Jbeta primers). The protocol was immunoSEQ multiplex PCR, while the TCRdb copy is restricted to in-frame clones and leaves out a portion. The sample holds roughly 89,000 clones, 65% to 80% seen once. The sequenced sample consisted of PBMCs. These TCRs come from a man younger than 40 in good health and CMV-seropositive.

This clone came up a few times. The gene calls are TRBV6-1 and TRBJ1-2, with 9 positions matching TRBD1. The CDR3 loop spans 13 amino acids. CDR1 and CDR2 from the germline V gene are MNHNS and SASEGT. The J segment lost 8 bases and the V segment lost 4 bases, leaving 5 bases of the junction unmatched. CDR3: CASSADRGEGYTF. CDR3 nucleotide sequence: TGTGCCAGCAGTGCCGACAGGGGGGAGGGCTACACCTTC.

V gene TRBV5-3 combines with J gene TRBJ1-2; 9 nucleotides align to TRBD1. TRBV5-3 is reported as an ORF; its role is uncertain. CDR3 length equals 15 residues. Trimming removed 1 base from V and 4 bases from J; junction bases left unmatched: 5. CDR3 region: CARSLTGGGCYGYTF. The CDR3 DNA is TGTGCCAGAAGCTTGACAGGGGGCGGATGCTATGGCTACACCTTC.

The chain is built from TRBV18 and TRBJ1-1; tentative D call: TRBD1 (6 bases). V lost 8 bases, J lost 0 bases, and 16 bases lay in between. Germline CDR1 KGHSH, CDR2 LQKENI. This CDR3 spans 15 amino acids. CDR3 protein: CASRGAANMNTEAFF. CDR3 coding DNA: TGTGCCAGCCGGGGGGCGGCGAACATGAACACTGAAGCTTTCTTT.

The rearrangement uses TRBV7-9 and TRBJ2-7; a possible D gene is TRBD1 (5 bases). CDR3 length: 15 residues. Trimming left V 3 bases short and J 2 bases short, with 14 bases between. In germline, CDR1 is SEHNR, CDR2 FQNEAQ (reference sequence). The CDR3 sequence is CASSFKGFGPYEQYF. The CDR3 nucleotides read TGTGCCAGCAGCTTTAAGGGGTTCGGGCCCTACGAGCAGTACTTC.

The genes are TRBV7-8 and TRBJ1-5; D ambiguous. The CDR3 has 15 residues. V was trimmed by 5 bases and J by 0 bases, leaving 11 bases between them. The germline gives CDR1 SGHVS, CDR2 FQNEAQ. CDR3 nucleotide sequence: TGTGCCAGCAGCCTCACGGGTCTTAGCAATCAGCCCCAGCATTTT. Translation: CASSLTGLSNQPQHF. Full variable domain (rest looked up from reference TRBV7-8 and TRBJ1-5): GAGVSQSPRYKVAKRGQDVALRCDPISGHVSLFWYQQALGQGPEFLTYFQNEAQLDKSGLPSDRFFAERPEGSVSTLKIQRTQQEDSAVYLCASSLTGLSNQPQHFGDGTRLSIL.

The chain uses TRBV13 and TRBJ2-1, with D possibly matching TRBD2 (5 bases). The V end lost 5 bases, the J end lost 2 bases, and 22 bases lay between the germline ends. Germline lookup yields CDR1 PRHDT and CDR2 FYEKMQ (reference sequence). The CDR3 consists of 18 residues. The CDR3, as DNA: TGTGCCAGCAGCCCTAGTCTCATGCTACCGGAGGCCTACAATGAGCAGTTCTTC. Protein sequence: CASSPSLMLPEAYNEQFF.

The rearrangement links TRBV9 to TRBJ2-2; D perhaps matches TRBD1 (6 bases). Trimming removed 7 bases from V and 0 bases from J, with 7 bases in between. The CDR3 totals 13 residues. Germline lookup yields CDR1 SGDLS and CDR2 YYNGEE. CDR3 sequence: CASGTSNTGELFF. In DNA, the CDR3 is TGTGCCAGCGGGACATCGAACACCGGGGAGCTGTTTTTT.

This chain joins TRBV27 and TRBJ1-3, with D maybe TRBD1 (6 bases). V was trimmed by 4 bases and J by 4 bases, leaving 11 bases between them. Germline V CDR1 and CDR2: MNHEY, SMNVEV (reference sequence). The length of the CDR3 is 14 residues. This CDR3 reads CASSYSGVGNTIYF. The CDR3 DNA reads TGTGCCAGCAGTTATTCAGGGGTGGGAAACACCATATATTTT.

This clone was detected only a few times. The V and J genes are TRBV2 and TRBJ2-7, with a tentative D call TRBD2 (6 bases). Germline assignment: CDR1 SNHLY and CDR2 FYNNEI. The V end lost 7 bases, the J end lost 4 bases, and 11 bases lay between the germline ends. This CDR3 comprises 12 residues. The CDR3: CASKREEYEQYF. In DNA form, the CDR3 reads TGTGCCAGCAAGAGGGAGGAGTACGAGCAGTACTTC.

V and J are TRBV11-3 and TRBJ2-1, with D uncertain. In germline, CDR1 is SGHNT, CDR2 YENEEA. Trimming shortened V by 3 bases and J by 6 bases, and 18 bases separated the two germline ends. CDR3 length: 16 residues. The CDR3 nucleotides are TGTGCCAGCAGCTTCAGGCAGGCCGGCATGGTCAATGAGCAGTTCTTC. Amino acid sequence: CASSFRQAGMVNEQFF.

This clone was seen once. The V and J genes are TRBV19 and TRBJ1-3; no reliable D call. The ends were cut back, 7 bases at V and 0 bases at J, with 7 bases in the middle. Germline V CDR1 and CDR2: LNHDA, SQIVND (reference sequence). This CDR3 has 13 amino acids. CDR3 loop: CASTRDSGNTIYF. For the CDR3, the DNA is TGTGCCAGTACACGAGACTCTGGAAACACCATATATTTT.

This clone was observed a few times. The CDR3 sequence: CASSAFEAPYGYTF. The CDR3 DNA sequence: TGTGCCAGCAGCGCTTTTGAGGCTCCCTATGGCTACACCTTC. V usage is TRBV6-5 and J usage is TRBJ1-2; D gene uncertain. Trimming took off 6 bases at V and 4 bases at J, with 15 bases between the two ends. Germline V lookup: CDR1 MNHEY, CDR2 SVGAGI. This CDR3 contains 14 residues.

There are a few counts of this clone. This chain links TRBV29-1 with TRBJ1-1; 9 bases align to TRBD1. CDR1 is SQVTM, CDR2 ANQGSEA, per germline. The CDR3 is 14 amino acids. After removal of 4 bases from V and 1 base from J, the junction contained 4 bases not matched to a gene. The CDR3, as DNA: TGCAGCGTTGCCTGGACAGGGGAGAACACTGAAGCTTTCTTT. This encodes CSVAWTGENTEAFF.

The CDR3 nucleotides are TGTGCCAGCAGCCTGAGTGATACGCAGTATTTT. Its translation is CASSLSDTQYF. The chain carries TRBV28 and TRBJ2-3; D not certain. The CDR3 is 11 residues long. The V end lost 6 bases, the J end lost 6 bases, and 7 bases lay between the germline ends. Germline V lookup: CDR1 MDHEN, CDR2 SYDVKM.

This clone appeared once. The chain joins TRBV5-5 to TRBJ2-7; D may be TRBD1 (6 bases). V was cut by 0 bases and J by 5 bases, with 18 bases left in between. The CDR3 length is 16 residues. Germline values: CDR1 SGHKS, CDR2 YYEKEE (reference sequence). The CDR3 here is CASSLEALGALDEQYF. The CDR3 nucleotides read TGTGCCAGCAGCTTGGAAGCGTTGGGGGCCCTGGACGAGCAGTACTTC.

This chain links TRBV6-1 with TRBJ1-5; D not resolved. The V end was cut by 7 bases, the J end by 3 bases, with 13 bases between. From germline, CDR1 is MNHNS and CDR2 SASEGT. The length of the CDR3 is 14 residues. CDR3 sequence: CASTVAGDNQPQHF. In nucleotides, the CDR3 is TGTGCCAGCACGGTAGCGGGTGACAATCAGCCCCAGCATTTT.

This clone showed up just a few times. V and J are TRBV5-6 and TRBJ2-7; 9 nucleotides agree with TRBD1. CDR3 size: 14 residues. CDR1 is SGHDT, CDR2 YYEEEE, per germline. J was trimmed by 3 bases and V by 4 bases; bases with no gene match: 5. The CDR3 DNA reads TGTGCCAGCAGCCCCGGGACAGGGAACTACGAGCAGTACTTC. This encodes CASSPGTGNYEQYF.

The J gene is TRBJ2-5, the V gene TRBV6-6; D gene unclear. This CDR3 contains 13 residues. V lost 8 bases, J lost 2 bases, and 12 bases lay in between. Germline V lookup: CDR1 MNHNY, CDR2 SVGAGI (reference sequence). In DNA, the CDR3 is TGTGCCAGCGGGCCCACCCGTCAAGAGACCCAGTACTTC. It translates to CASGPTRQETQYF.